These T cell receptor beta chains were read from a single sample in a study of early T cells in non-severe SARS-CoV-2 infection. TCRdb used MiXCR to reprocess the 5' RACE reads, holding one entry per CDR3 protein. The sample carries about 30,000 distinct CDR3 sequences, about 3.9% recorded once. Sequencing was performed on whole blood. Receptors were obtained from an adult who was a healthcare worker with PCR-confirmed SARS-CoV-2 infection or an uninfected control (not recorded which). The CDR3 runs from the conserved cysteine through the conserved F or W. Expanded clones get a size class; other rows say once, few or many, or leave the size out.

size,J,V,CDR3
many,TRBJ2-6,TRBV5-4,CASSPGGSSGANVLTF
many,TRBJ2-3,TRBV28,CASSSTRIGDPEAVPLTDTQYF
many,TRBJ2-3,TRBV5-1,CASSLGADTQYF
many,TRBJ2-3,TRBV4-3,CASSQDGRGGTDTQYF
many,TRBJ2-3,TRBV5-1,CASRYRAGATDTQYF
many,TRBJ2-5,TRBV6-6,CASSYSIGNAETQYF
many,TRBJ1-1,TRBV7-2,CASSPDRVDEAFF
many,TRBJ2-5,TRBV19,CASSIDIGHIGTQYF
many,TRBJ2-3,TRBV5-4,CASSSLDAGDTQYF
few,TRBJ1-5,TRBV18,CASSPDRGRSNQPQHF
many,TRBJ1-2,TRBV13,CASSIRDRELYGYTF
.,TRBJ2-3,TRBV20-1,CSARDASGPTDTQYF
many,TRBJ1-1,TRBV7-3,CASRLRRDTEAFF
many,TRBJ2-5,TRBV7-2,CASSLAWGGQETQYF
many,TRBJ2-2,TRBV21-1,CASSKRQTSGQTSNANTGELFF
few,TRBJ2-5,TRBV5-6,CASSPGLAGGQKTQYF
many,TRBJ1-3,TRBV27,CASSLGAGLGNTIYF
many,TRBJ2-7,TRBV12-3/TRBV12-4,CASSLAGASYEQYF
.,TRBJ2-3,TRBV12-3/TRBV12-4,CASTIVGGGTQYF
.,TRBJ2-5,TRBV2,CASSEASGLQETQYF
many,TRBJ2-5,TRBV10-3,CAILKGVGETQYF
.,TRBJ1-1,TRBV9,CASSVDTNAEAFF
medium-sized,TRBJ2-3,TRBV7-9,CASSSPGQFATDTQYF
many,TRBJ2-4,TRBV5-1,CASSPAVAGGPRNQYF
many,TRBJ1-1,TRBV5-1,CASSPGSSEAFF
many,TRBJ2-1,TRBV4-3,CASSQVRGGIGNEQFF
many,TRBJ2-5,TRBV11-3,CASSLDGAAAETQYF
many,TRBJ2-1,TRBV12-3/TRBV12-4,CASSFKALNEQFF
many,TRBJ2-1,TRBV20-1,CSARGLAGLWVNEQFF
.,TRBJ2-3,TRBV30,CALGLAGGRDTQYF
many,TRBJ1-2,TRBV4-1,CASSQDRLFPYTF
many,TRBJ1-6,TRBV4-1,CASSPQGQGVRSYNSPLHF
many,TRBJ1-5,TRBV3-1,CASSLGPYSNQPQHF
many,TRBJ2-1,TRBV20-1,CSASASGAINNEQFF
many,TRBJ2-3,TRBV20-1,CSARDPGTSTDTQYF
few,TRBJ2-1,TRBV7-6,CASSLATGNNEQFF
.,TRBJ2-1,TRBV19,CASSTGTTSYNEQFF
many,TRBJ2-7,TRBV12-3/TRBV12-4,CASSWSGREQYF
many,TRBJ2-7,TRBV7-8,CASKGRFYPYEQYF
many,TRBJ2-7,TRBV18,CASSHGTSYEQYF
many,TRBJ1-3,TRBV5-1,CASSFRQGLEGNTIYF
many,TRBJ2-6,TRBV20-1,CSARGRTSAQAGANVLTF
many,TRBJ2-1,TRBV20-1,CSASRASDEQFF
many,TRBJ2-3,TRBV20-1,CSARTRPTSTDTQYF
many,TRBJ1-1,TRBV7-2,CASSLAVGNLEAFF
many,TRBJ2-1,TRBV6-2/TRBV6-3,CASSYSGAGEQFF
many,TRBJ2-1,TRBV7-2,CASSSPRRSYNEQFF